This T cell receptor (beta chain) was obtained from a study of blood T cell repertoires in COVID-19. Germline CDR1 and CDR2: SGHRS and YFSETQ. The CDR3 is 14 amino acids. V shed 4 bases, J shed 7 bases, and the junction held 7 bases outside the gene matches. Libraries were prepared by immunoSEQ multiplex PCR; TCRdb keeps only in-frame clonotypes and omits some of them. This sample has 150,000 or so clones, with almost 80% found just once. This clone was observed a few times. Other nucleotide sequences from this sample produce the same CDR3. The sequence was collected from a woman aged 45-65 years who had recovered from COVID-19. Sequencing was done on a sample of PBMCs or T cells enriched from blood (not recorded which). The chain has TRBV5-1 and TRBJ1-5; TRBD1 agrees at 8 bases. CDR3 residues: CASSPGQGGQPQHF. CDR3 nucleotides: TGCGCCAGCAGCCCCGGACAGGGCGGACAGCCCCAGCATTTT.